The following is a T cell receptor beta chain sequence with its context. This clone was detected only once. Which antigen it targets is not known. No much larger clone exists at a distance of one base, and base qualities are not known. The cohort consisted of hundreds of healthy bone marrow donors. At the time of sampling, every cohort member was nominally healthy, though immune exposures that went unrecorded were likely present. The donor tested CMV seronegative and was one of the 352 seronegative cohort members. Each donor provided a peripheral blood sample, and peripheral blood mononuclear cells were used for TCR beta sequencing. The Qiagen DNeasy Blood Extraction Kit was used to extract genomic DNA from the blood cell samples. The method behind the library was the immunoSEQ multiplex PCR assay. The multiplex PCR relied on a mix of 60 forward primers for TCR Vbeta segments and 13 reverse primers for TCR Jbeta segments. The CDR3 region of rearranged TCR beta genes was amplified from genomic DNA by a multiplex PCR assay. On the Illumina HiSeq System, the amplified TCR beta libraries were sequenced as 87-base-pair reads. In the original analysis: In a later analysis, tens of millions of unique TCR beta chains were counted across the 650 to 750 repertoires, and about 10 million of these chains were shared by at least two donors. A nearest-neighbor algorithm error-corrected the raw reads and collapsed the reads into unique sequences, merging closely related sequences to remove PCR and sequencing errors. Alignment of CDR3 sequences to IMGT reference sequences was used to assign V, D and J gene segments. Each retained sequence needed at least a six-nucleotide match to both a V gene segment and a J gene segment. A rearrangement counted as productive if the CDR3 had no stop codons and remained in frame with V and J, and every other rearrangement counted as non-productive. CDR3 was defined by IMGT convention, running from the second conserved V-encoded cysteine to the conserved J-encoded phenylalanine. Sequences without an unambiguous match to a single V gene segment were excluded from the earlier analysis of about 630 of the donors. In an earlier analysis of 587 of the donors, a V segment was called functional when productive rearrangements were above 56.7%, and segregating when the standard deviation between donors exceeded 5%. To diagnose cytomegalovirus status from the catalog of TCR beta chain sequences, a statistical classification framework was built. In a later analysis, V and J genes were assigned by comparing TCR nucleotide sequences against IMGT/GENE-DB human TR gene sequences. In a later analysis, CDR3 sequences and most-parsimonious VDJ recombination scenarios were assigned using the TCRdist pipeline. In a later analysis, each TCR beta chain was defined by its CDR3 amino acid sequence together with its V-gene family, and reads lacking a unique V-gene family were excluded. As a way to deal with suspected cross-contamination and a sequencing artifact, a later analysis dropped more than 500 nucleotide sequences that were highly shared and had low generation probability. For each public chain, a later analysis derived a clonal expansion index from normalized ranks of inferred template counts within each repertoire. In a later analysis, generation probabilities were computed using a VDJ recombination model fitted to out-of-frame rearrangements, and the results were checked against IGoR. A later analysis scored TCR-TCR, TCR-HLA and TCR-CMV co-occurrence with hypergeometric tests, applying a repertoire-size bias correction to TCR pairs. False discovery rates were estimated in a later analysis by permuting HLA or CMV assignments 20 times. In a later analysis, co-occurring TCRs were grouped using DBSCAN, with TCRdist sequence similarity added in when clustering inside HLA-allele-positive subsets. Repertoires with fewer than 30,000 or more than 120,000 public chains were left out of co-occurrence clustering, as were five repertoires with anomalous nucleotide sharing. This is the immuneACCESS table as TCRdb keeps it, with only in-frame sequences that have V and J called. A part of the clones is gone; compared with another copy, unresolved V genes explain less than half, and the rest is unexplained. V and J calls and clone size are given by that table; D and trimming were obtained from the DNA. This sample gives 83,000 or so clones in total; 60% to 80% of them show up just once. Around 6% of the sample comes from the top ten.

This record belongs to a study of cytomegalovirus exposure and HLA in healthy donors (dated by TCRdb to 2015 to 2018). About the investigation overall: An earlier analysis of approximately 640 of the donors reported 250 to 350 Gb of sequence data and some 120 million unique TCR beta sequences from about 179 million T cells. The study used immunosequencing to profile the T cell repertoires of 666 subjects and linked those repertoires to cytomegalovirus serostatus. A later genetic analysis took genome-wide SNP genotypes for about three fifths of the roughly 700 donors and used that subset as a discovery cohort. The study aimed to test whether cataloging public T cell receptors could reveal signatures of past pathogen exposure. Among about 400 genotyped donors of the cohort, an average of about 240,000 unique TCR beta nucleotide sequences was sequenced per donor, of which roughly 18% were non-productive. Of the roughly 420 genotyped donors, 65% to 90% were placed in the genetic ancestry cluster associated with self-reported Caucasian donors. The later analysis used no new phenotypic data to find candidate immune exposures, relying instead on TCR beta sequences and their occurrence across donors. All discovery cohort repertoires had been generated on a single sequencing platform. Because of strong linkage in the cohort, 4 to 6 DR-DQ haplotypes were treated as single units for association and clustering. HLA typing included class I and class II loci at four-digit resolution. The study combined high-throughput TCR immunosequencing, statistical association of individual TCRs with disease status, and machine learning to predict cytomegalovirus infection status. A later analysis re-analyzed previously published TCR beta repertoires from roughly 690 donors and added high-resolution HLA genotyping to study TCR occurrence patterns. A separate validation cohort of 100 to 150 different subjects was used in addition to the 666-subject first cohort. About 280 gigabases of sequencing data and some 85 million unique TCR sequences were included in an early release covering about 700 HLA-typed donors. Donor age, sex, ethnicity and CMV serostatus were collected together with the repertoire data. In an earlier analysis of 500 to 650 of the donors, high-throughput TCR beta sequencing was used to judge whether each TCR beta V gene segment behaved as functional or pseudogenic. The number of donors typed differed by locus, with roughly 629-640 for A, B, C, DRB1 and DQB1, 522 for DQA1, nearly 610 for DPA1, and around 430 for DPB1.

What the study reported, not specific to this receptor: Presence/absence analyses assumed roughly uniform sequencing depth across donors, an assumption that may not hold. In a later analysis, TCR association rates were found to vary across HLA loci, with the most associated TCRs seen for DRB1 alleles and the fewest for HLA-C alleles. Cytomegalovirus status was reported to be diagnosed by the classifier with high specificity and sensitivity in both the original and validation cohorts. CMV serostatus was the only immune exposure information available for the cohort. In a later analysis, HLA-associated TCR beta chains were found to be more clonally expanded and to have lower generation probabilities than equally common non-associated chains. A later analysis reported that several top co-occurrence clusters appeared linked to parvovirus B19, influenza, CMV and Epstein-Barr virus. A later analysis found that most CMV-associated TCR beta chains appeared HLA-restricted, with HLA associations seemingly driven largely by CMV exposure. Specific HLA alleles were associated with roughly 16,000 TCR beta sequences at a false discovery rate of 0.05 in a later analysis. An earlier analysis of around 500 of the donors showed that most TCR beta V segments appeared in productive rearrangements either about 87% or about 30% of the time, which broadly matched IMGT annotations. Most TCR sequences were observed very rarely across donors, whereas some public TCRs were present in many individuals. The authors suggested that the approach could potentially be generalized to other disease states and immunological phenotypes. Three of the identified cytomegalovirus-associated TCR beta chains were confirmed in vitro to be specific for cytomegalovirus antigens. The earlier analysis of 587 of the donors excluded approximately 15 rarely observed V segments, including chromosome 9 orphons, because counts were too low. The sequencing pipeline was judged likely to have produced a cluster of highly shared sequence variants as a technical artifact. An association between a missense DCLRE1C variant and V-gene and J-gene trimming of TCR beta chains was found in a later genetic analysis and replicated in an independent cohort. When HLA alleles, especially DR and DQ, strongly co-occurred, attributing TCR associations to individual alleles was difficult. Linkage disequilibrium might explain the correlated functional status among segregating V segments, but an unknown experimental factor could not be ruled out. A further reported finding was that TCR beta sequences accurately predicted the HLA-A and HLA-B alleles for most subjects in the first cohort. In this cohort, only TCR beta chains were sequenced, and detectable features were limited by the absence of alpha or paired-chain data. The study gave a list of under 200 TCR beta chains associated with cytomegalovirus. HLA typing was unavailable for some donors at each locus, so association tests used only the typed subset. A later genetic analysis reported fewer N-insertions in productive TCRs among donors in an Asian-associated ancestry cluster than the roughly 700-donor mean.

The clonotype was recovered from a female donor in good health and CMV-seronegative. Material for sequencing was PBMCs.

The CDR3 reads CAWSGTGDSPLHF. The nucleotide sequence is TGTGCCTGGAGTGGGACAGGGGATTCACCCCTCCACTTT. The sequence is built from TRBV30 and TRBJ1-6; 9 nucleotides in the junction match TRBD1. V is cut back by 1 base and J by 8 bases, with 0 bases in the junction unmatched. CDR1 is given as GTSNPN and CDR2 as SVGIG, both from the germline V gene (reference sequence). The CDR3 spans 13 residues, from the cysteine through the phenylalanine. Of all the DNA, just the CDR3 is kept, 39 bases in frame from base 1. This CDR3, with the reference TRBV30 and TRBJ1-6 proteins standing in past its ends, gives the full variable domain SQTIHQWPATLVQPVGSPLSLECTVEGTSNPNLYWYRQAAGRGLQLLFYSVGIGQISSEVPQNLSASRPQDRQFILSSKKLLLSDSGFYLCAWSGTGDSPLHFGNGTRLTVT.